One sample yielded the 27 T cell receptor beta chains listed below, sequenced in a study of radiation and T cells in renal cell carcinoma. Time point meaning: baseline pretreatment blood. Sample treatment: 15 Gy SBRT to primary tumor, nephrectomy 4 weeks later. Profiled with immunoSEQ multiplex PCR; TCRdb holds only in-frame clones, not every one. The repertoire holds approximately 120,000 clones, with roughly 85% as singletons. The material was blood, obtained from a patient whose treatment included radiotherapy and nephrectomy. These receptors were collected from a woman aged 60-75 years with renal cell carcinoma.

This chain joins TRBV6-5 and TRBJ2-1; D is unclear. Germline CDR1 and CDR2: MNHEY and SVGAGI. V was pared by 3 bases and J by 5 bases, with 14 bases between. The CDR3 loop spans 15 amino acids. Here the CDR3 DNA reads TGTGCCAGCAGTTATGGCACGGGTTCGCACAATGAGCAGTTCTTC. It specifies CASSYGTGSHNEQFF.

About this clone itself: This sample includes further DNA sequences coding for the same CDR3. CDR3 region: CASSLTSGTYEQYF. DNA for the CDR3: TGCGCCAGCAGCTTGACTAGCGGGACCTACGAGCAGTACTTC. This chain connects TRBV5-1 to TRBJ2-7, with TRBD2 identical over 10 bases. CDR1 is SGHRS and CDR2 is YFSETQ in the germline V gene. J gave up 2 bases and V 1 base, and 0 bases lay outside the gene matches. The CDR3 loop spans 14 amino acids.

The rearrangement links TRBV28 to TRBJ1-2; D gene uncertain. The germline gives CDR1 MDHEN, CDR2 SYDVKM. Trimming took 1 base from V and 4 from J, leaving 7 bases between them. The CDR3 runs 13 residues. Here the CDR3 DNA reads TGTGCCAGCAGTTTATCAGCTCTCTATGGCTACACCTTC. This translates into CASSLSALYGYTF.

V and J are TRBV7-3 and TRBJ2-7, with unresolved D. The CDR3 is made up of 14 amino acids. CDR1 is SGHTA and CDR2 is FQGTGA in the germline V gene. V dropped 2 bases and J dropped 3 bases, with 11 bases sitting between them. CDR3 loop: CASSLEPGYYEQYF. CDR3 nucleotide sequence: TGTGCCAGCAGCTTAGAGCCGGGTTACTACGAGCAGTACTTC.

This rearrangement joins TRBV5-1 to TRBJ2-1; 11 nucleotides match TRBD2. Trimming at V came to 1 base and at J to 5 bases, leaving 5 bases not matched to a gene. The germline V gene encodes CDR1 SGHRS and CDR2 YFSETQ. This CDR3 region has 16 residues. The chain's CDR3 is CASSLTSGSLHNEQFF. CDR3 bases: TGCGCCAGCAGCTTGACTAGCGGGAGCCTCCACAATGAGCAGTTCTTC.

About this clone itself: The junction shows a germline mismatch at one end, possibly a read error. The genes are TRBV5-1 and TRBJ2-5; the D is unclear. From germline, CDR1 is SGHRS and CDR2 YFSETQ. The CDR3 spans 14 residues. As DNA, the CDR3 is TGCGCCAGCAGCTTGGTTATCTCCTTAGAGGCCCAGTACTTC. It translates to CASSLVISLEAQYF.

Only one count was recorded for this clone. V gene TRBV4-1 combines with J gene TRBJ2-7; D is unresolved. V gave up 4 bases and J gave up 1 base, with 11 bases separating them. Per the germline V gene, CDR1 is MGHRA and CDR2 is YSYEKL. The CDR3 sequence is 14 residues long. The CDR3 coding sequence is TGCGCCAGCAGCCGCGAGTGGGTTTCCTACGAGCAGTACTTC. Translating it yields CASSREWVSYEQYF.

Only a few counts were recorded for this clone. The chain has TRBV4-2 and TRBJ2-4, with D tentatively TRBD1 (6 bases). In germline, CDR1 is LGHNA, CDR2 YNFKEQ. The CDR3 has 14 amino acids. V lost 0 bases to trimming and J lost 7 bases, with 10 bases between them. CDR3 residues: CASSQDLRGNIQYF. Written as DNA, the CDR3 is TGTGCCAGCAGCCAAGATCTGAGGGGGAACATTCAGTACTTC.

This sequence joins TRBV4-1 and TRBJ1-5; D is possibly TRBD1 (6 bases). CDR1 is MGHRA and CDR2 is YSYEKL in the germline V gene. This CDR3 region has 16 residues. Trimming left V 0 bases short and J 7 bases short, with 16 bases between. The CDR3 sequence: CASSQDPGTPNQPQHF. The CDR3 DNA follows: TGCGCCAGCAGCCAAGATCCGGGGACACCCAACCAGCCCCAGCATTTT.

The chain employs TRBV7-6 and TRBJ2-5; no definite D call. V was clipped by 0 bases and J by 0 bases, with 8 bases between them. The germline CDR1 and CDR2 sequences are SGHVS and FNYEAQ. The length of the CDR3 is 15 residues. CDR3 sequence: CASSLARTHQETQYF. The CDR3 nucleotides are TGTGCCAGCAGCTTAGCTAGGACCCACCAAGAGACCCAGTACTTC.

This chain uses TRBV10-1 with TRBJ2-2; D unresolved. The CDR3 runs 17 residues. Germline CDR1 is WNHNN and CDR2 is SYGVQD (reference sequence). Deletions cut 2 bases from V and 1 base from J, with 14 bases between. In DNA, the CDR3 is TGCGCCAGCAGTGAGAACTGGGCAGGTTTGAACACCGGGGAGCTGTTTTTT. Translating it yields CASSENWAGLNTGELFF.

Here the CDR3 reads CASSYSTGELFF. In DNA, the CDR3 is TGTGCCAGCAGTTACTCGACCGGGGAGCTGTTTTTT. The rearrangement uses TRBV6-6 and TRBJ2-2, with D unclear. Germline V gene sequence: CDR1 MNHNY, CDR2 SVGAGI (reference sequence). This CDR3 region has 12 residues. V gave up 0 bases and J gave up 5 bases, with 1 base separating them.

The J gene is TRBJ1-2, the V gene TRBV7-2; 8 bases match TRBD1. The CDR3 covers 16 residues. Germline V gene lookup returns CDR1 SGHTA and CDR2 FQGNSA. J was trimmed by 2 bases and V by 3 bases; bases with no gene match: 8. This chain's CDR3 is CASSFLLGQGNYGYTF. CDR3 nucleotide sequence: TGTGCCAGCAGCTTTCTCCTTGGACAGGGAAACTATGGCTACACCTTC.

V is TRBV6-1 and J is TRBJ1-2; D is ambiguous. This CDR3 spans 13 amino acids. Germline V CDR1 and CDR2: MNHNS, SASEGT. V lost 0 bases, J lost 2 bases, and 4 bases lay in between. In DNA, the CDR3 is TGTGCCAGCAGTGAAGCGTACAACTATGGCTACACCTTC. Amino acids: CASSEAYNYGYTF.

This chain links TRBV6-5 with TRBJ1-1, with TRBD1 as a possible D gene (5 bases). There are 13 residues in the CDR3. The germline CDR1 and CDR2 sequences are MNHEY and SVGAGI. V gave up 7 bases and J gave up 3 bases, with 12 bases separating them. CDR3 sequence (DNA): TGTGCCAGCACCTTGGACACCTACACTGAAGCTTTCTTT. Protein product: CASTLDTYTEAFF.

The chain has TRBV27 and TRBJ1-2; the match to TRBD1 covers 7 bases. The CDR3 contains 12 residues. The germline gives CDR1 MNHEY, CDR2 SMNVEV (reference sequence). Germline trimming cut 5 bases from V and 8 bases from J; bases unmatched to any gene: 5. CDR3 region: CASSPHRGGYTF. The CDR3 region has the DNA TGTGCCAGCAGTCCCCACAGGGGCGGCTACACCTTC.

The V and J genes are TRBV14 and TRBJ1-2; TRBD1 might be the D (5 bases). The germline gives CDR1 SGHDN, CDR2 FVKESK. CDR3 length equals 14 residues. Between the trimmed V and J ends, which lost 4 bases and 7 bases, there was a span of 16 bases. The CDR3 spells CASSPRTGVGGYTF. CDR3 nucleotide sequence: TGTGCCAGCAGCCCGCGGACGGGGGTTGGTGGCTACACCTTC. The full variable domain, in which reference TRBV14 and TRBJ1-2 provide the parts outside the CDR3, is EAGVTQFPSHSVIEKGQTVTLRCDPISGHDNLYWYRRVMGKEIKFLLHFVKESKQDESGMPNNRFLAERTGGTYSTLKVQPAELEDSGVYFCASSPRTGVGGYTFGSGTRLTVV.

V is TRBV6-1 and J is TRBJ2-3; unclear D gene. Trimming cost V 6 bases and J 6 bases, with 10 bases left between them. Germline V lookup: CDR1 MNHNS, CDR2 SASEGT. This CDR3 is 12 amino acids long. This CDR3 is CASRVMADTQYF. In nucleotides, the CDR3 is TGTGCCAGCAGGGTTATGGCGGATACGCAGTATTTT.

The V call is TRBV6-6, the J call TRBJ2-3, with D tentatively TRBD2 (6 bases). This CDR3 comprises 16 residues. Germline V gives CDR1 MNHNY, CDR2 SVGAGI (reference sequence). The ends were cut back, 4 bases at V and 1 base at J, with 15 bases in the middle. CDR3 DNA: TGTGCCAGCAGTTCCAGTTATTCGGGGGGCACAGATACGCAGTATTTT. It specifies CASSSSYSGGTDTQYF.

V gene TRBV28 combines with J gene TRBJ2-4; TRBD1 matches at 10 bases. Germline assignment: CDR1 MDHEN and CDR2 SYDVKM. The length of the CDR3 is 15 residues. V dropped 5 bases and J dropped 7; count of bases not matched to a gene: 8. The CDR3 is CASSTRDRGWNIQYF. The CDR3 DNA reads as TGTGCCAGCAGTACCCGGGACAGGGGTTGGAACATTCAGTACTTC.

The chain couples TRBV10-3 to TRBJ2-1; maybe TRBD1 (6 bases). This CDR3 is built from 15 residues. With 3 bases removed from V and 12 bases from J, the gap between germline ends came to 21 bases. Germline loops: CDR1 ENHRY, CDR2 SYGVKD. The CDR3 spells CAISDLQGDKGVQFF. The CDR3 coding sequence is TGTGCCATCAGTGACCTCCAAGGGGACAAAGGGGTGCAGTTCTTC.

The chain joins TRBV5-1 to TRBJ1-2, with no clear D. Looked up from germline, CDR1 is SGHRS and CDR2 is YFSETQ. Between the trimmed V and J ends, which lost 5 bases and 6 bases, there was a span of 14 bases. The length of the CDR3 is 13 residues. CDR3 nucleotides: TGCGCCAGCAGTTTGACCGGGGAGAATGGCTACACCTTC. Protein: CASSLTGENGYTF. Supplemented by reference TRBV5-1 and TRBJ1-2, the full variable domain reads KAGVTQTPRYLIKTRGQQVTLSCSPISGHRSVSWYQQTPGQGLQFLFEYFSETQRNKGNFPGRFSGRQFSNSRSEMNVSTLELGDSALYLCASSLTGENGYTFGSGTRLTVV.

V usage is TRBV7-2 and J usage is TRBJ2-6, with unresolved D. Germline V gene data show CDR1 as SGHTA and CDR2 as FQGNSA. CDR3 length: 14 amino acids. With 1 base removed from V and 4 bases from J, the gap between germline ends came to 5 bases. The CDR3 region is CASSLDMGANVLTF. The CDR3 DNA reads as TGTGCCAGCAGCTTAGATATGGGGGCCAACGTCCTGACTTTC.

CDR3 residues: CASTSRTGGVNQPQHF. The CDR3 DNA follows: TGTGCCAGCACCTCAAGGACAGGGGGCGTAAATCAGCCCCAGCATTTT. The chain has TRBV5-6 and TRBJ1-5; 11 bases align to TRBD1. This CDR3 region has 16 residues. The V gene's germline CDR1 is SGHDT and CDR2 YYEEEE. Germline trimming cut 6 bases from V and 4 bases from J; bases unmatched to any gene: 9. The variable domain in full, with the rest retrieved from reference TRBV5-6 and TRBJ1-5, is DAGVTQSPTHLIKTRGQQVTLRCSPKSGHDTVSWYQQALGQGPQFIFQYYEEEERQRGNFPDRFSGHQFPNYSSELNVNALLLGDSALYLCASTSRTGGVNQPQHFGDGTRLSIL.

The rearrangement uses TRBV5-1 and TRBJ2-1; the D call may be TRBD1 or TRBD2 (5 bases each). The CDR3 extends over 15 amino acids. Deletions cut 5 bases from V and 0 bases from J, with 12 bases between. Germline V gene sequence: CDR1 SGHRS, CDR2 YFSETQ. The CDR3 spells CASSSRDGSYNEQFF. DNA for the CDR3: TGCGCCAGCAGTTCCCGGGACGGCTCCTACAATGAGCAGTTCTTC.

This clone occurred a few times. The genes are TRBV6-5 and TRBJ2-3; D perhaps matches TRBD1 (7 bases). V lost 4 bases and J 5 bases, leaving 13 bases between the germline ends. The CDR3 has 14 amino acids. The germline V gene has CDR1 MNHEY and CDR2 SVGAGI. CDR3 bases: TGTGCCAGCAGTTTCCTCCAGGGGGGAGATACGCAGTATTTT. Protein product: CASSFLQGGDTQYF.

The table lists this clone with a few counts. The genes are TRBV10-1 and TRBJ2-7; D possibly uses TRBD1 or TRBD2 (5 bases each). CDR1 and CDR2 (germline): WNHNN, SYGVQD (reference sequence). This CDR3 has 14 amino acids. Trimming pared 5 bases from V and 2 bases from J, leaving 13 bases between. The CDR3 DNA reads TGCGCCAGCAGTCTTAGACCGGGGCCCTACGAGCAGTACTTC. Its protein is CASSLRPGPYEQYF.